This TCR beta chain was profiled in a study of T cell responses to AZD1222 COVID-19 vaccine. The germline V gene has CDR1 SEHNR and CDR2 FQNEAQ (reference sequence). The CDR3 is 16 residues long. Trimming removed 5 bases at V and 0 bases at J, with 17 bases between. Study conclusions and caveats: Most donors were white British, females outnumbered males, and clonal diversity was possibly underestimated. Just a handful of AZD1222 recipients tested seropositive at baseline.

Only in-frame clones appear in the TCRdb table, and some are missing; sequencing was by immunoSEQ multiplex PCR. The repertoire consists of 200,000 to 250,000 clones, with less than 95% occurring once and the leading ten covering 1.5% to 2%. To note about this clone: No antigen is known for it.

The starting material was peripheral blood, obtained 28 days after the second dose of the MenACWY control vaccine. The TCR sequence derives from an adult who received the MenACWY meningococcal vaccine as a control. The V and J genes are TRBV7-9 and TRBJ2-7; D is possibly TRBD1 or TRBD2 (5 bases each). The CDR3 bases are TGTGCCAGCAGCATATCGGGGCCAGGCGGCTCCTACGAGCAGTACTTC. The encoded protein is CASSISGPGGSYEQYF.